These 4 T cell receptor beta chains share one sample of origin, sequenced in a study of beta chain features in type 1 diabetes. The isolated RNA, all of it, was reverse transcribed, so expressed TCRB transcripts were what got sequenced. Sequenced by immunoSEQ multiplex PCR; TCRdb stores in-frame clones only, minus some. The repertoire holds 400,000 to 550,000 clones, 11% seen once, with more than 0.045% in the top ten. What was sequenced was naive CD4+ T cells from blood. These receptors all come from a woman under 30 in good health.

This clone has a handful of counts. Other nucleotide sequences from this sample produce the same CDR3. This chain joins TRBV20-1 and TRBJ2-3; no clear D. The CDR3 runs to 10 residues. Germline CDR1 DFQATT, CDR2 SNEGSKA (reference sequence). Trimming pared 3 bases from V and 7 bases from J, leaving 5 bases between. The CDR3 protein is CSASENTQYF. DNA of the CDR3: TGCAGTGCTAGCGAGAATACGCAGTATTTT.

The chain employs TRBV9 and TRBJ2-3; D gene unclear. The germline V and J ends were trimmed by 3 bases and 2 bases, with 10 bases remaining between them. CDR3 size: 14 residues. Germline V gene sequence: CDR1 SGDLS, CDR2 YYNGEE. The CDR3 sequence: CASSEVAYTDTQYF. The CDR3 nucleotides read TGTGCCAGCAGCGAGGTGGCATACACAGATACGCAGTATTTT. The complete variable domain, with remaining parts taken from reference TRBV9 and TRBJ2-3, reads DSGVTQTPKHLITATGQRVTLRCSPRSGDLSVYWYQQSLDQGLQFLIQYYNGEERAKGNILERFSAQQFPDLHSELNLSSLELGDSALYFCASSEVAYTDTQYFGPGTRLTVL.

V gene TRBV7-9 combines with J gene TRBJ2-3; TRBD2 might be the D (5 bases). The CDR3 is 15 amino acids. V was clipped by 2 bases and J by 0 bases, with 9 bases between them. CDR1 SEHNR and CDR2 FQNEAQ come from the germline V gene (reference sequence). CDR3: CASSLLASSTDTQYF. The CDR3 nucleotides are TGTGCCAGCAGCTTATTGGCTAGCAGCACAGATACGCAGTATTTT.

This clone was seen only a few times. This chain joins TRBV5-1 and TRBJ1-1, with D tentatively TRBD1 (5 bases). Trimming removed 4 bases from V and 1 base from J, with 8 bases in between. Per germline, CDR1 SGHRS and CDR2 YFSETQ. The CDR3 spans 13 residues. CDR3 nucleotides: TGCGCCAGCAGCGCGCAGGGGAACACTGAAGCTTTCTTT. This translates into CASSAQGNTEAFF. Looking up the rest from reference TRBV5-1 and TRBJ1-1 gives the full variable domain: KAGVTQTPRYLIKTRGQQVTLSCSPISGHRSVSWYQQTPGQGLQFLFEYFSETQRNKGNFPGRFSGRQFSNSRSEMNVSTLELGDSALYLCASSAQGNTEAFFGQGTRLTVV.